The TCR beta chain under discussion was sequenced for a study of beta chain features in type 1 diabetes. The study, taken as a whole, reports: For Type 1 diabetes patients, all four CD4+ subsets carried TCRB CDR3s that were moderately but significantly shorter.

Expressed TCRB transcripts were sequenced after all isolated RNA was converted to cDNA. Sequenced by immunoSEQ multiplex PCR; TCRdb stores in-frame clones only, minus some. The sample records 680,000 or so clones, around 15% being singletons. Of note for this clone: What it recognizes is unknown. The same CDR3 is also encoded by other DNA sequences in this sample.

The length of the CDR3 is 13 residues. V gave up 3 bases and J gave up 2 bases; unmatched junction bases: 0. CDR1 SGHDN and CDR2 FVKESK come from the germline V gene. The specimen was naive CD4+ T cells from blood. The chain uses TRBV14 and TRBJ1-2, with 7 bases that match TRBD1. This receptor was obtained from a young man with type 1 diabetes. CDR3 DNA sequence: TGTGCCAGCAGCCAGGACAGGAACTATGGCTACACCTTC. It encodes CASSQDRNYGYTF.